The clone carrying this T cell receptor beta chain was observed many times. Its antigen is still unknown. This sample stems from a study of metastatic and nonmetastatic thyroid tumors. Whole-study findings and limits: Benign nodules were reported to have significantly lower TCR beta diversity than malignant thyroid tumors, in blood and tumor.

V gave up 7 bases and J gave up 0 bases, with 19 bases separating them. In germline, CDR1 is SNHLY, CDR2 FYNNEI. The CDR3 has 17 amino acids. All patients were treatment-naive before thyroid surgery. Per the original data handling: What underpinned the distant-metastasis classifier for papillary thyroid cancer was the set of CDR3 differences across clinicopathological groups. TCRdb re-called the PCR reads with MiXCR. Clone size and V and J calls follow TCRdb, not the original study. This table has 23,000 or so clones, 13% appearing once. This receptor was identified in a female donor with papillary thyroid cancer or a benign thyroid nodule (not recorded which). Some clones in this sample may be carry-over from other donors' samples. Sequencing was done on a sample of blood. V usage is TRBV2 and J usage is TRBJ1-3; the D gene is possibly TRBD1 (6 bases). As DNA, the CDR3 is TGTGCCAGCACCTATGGGGGGCAAACGTCCTCTGGAAACACCATATATTTT. It yields the protein CASTYGGQTSSGNTIYF.